This entry features one T cell receptor (beta chain) sequence. The antigen it recognizes is unknown. No per-base quality is available; no much larger clone lies one base away. This sample was included in a study of cytomegalovirus exposure and HLA in healthy donors (dated 2017 in TCRdb). Regarding the research as a whole: According to an earlier analysis of several hundred of the donors, some 180 million T cells yielded 90 million to 130 million unique TCR beta sequences and approximately 300 Gb of sequence data. Besides the first cohort of roughly 660 subjects, a separate validation cohort made up of roughly 120 different subjects was used. The number of donors typed differed by locus, with roughly 620-630 for A, B, C, DRB1 and DQB1, over 500 for DQA1, over 600 for DPA1, and roughly 450 for DPB1. Roughly five DR-DQ haplotypes were handled as single units for association and clustering because linkage in the cohort was strong. An earlier analysis of approximately 580 of the donors used high-throughput TCR beta sequencing to judge whether each TCR beta V gene segment behaved as functional or pseudogenic. All discovery cohort repertoires had been generated using a single sequencing platform. A later genetic analysis took genome-wide SNP genotypes for about three fifths of the 666 donors and used that subset as a discovery cohort. A later analysis re-examined previously published TCR beta repertoires from roughly 720 donors and added high-resolution HLA genotyping to investigate patterns of TCR occurrence. Of the roughly 400 genotyped donors, about 80% fell in the genetic ancestry cluster associated with self-reported Caucasian donors. The aim of the study was to test whether cataloging public T cell receptors could identify signatures of past pathogen exposure. About 300 gigabases of sequencing data and 75 million to 85 million unique TCR sequences made up an early release that covered roughly 670 HLA-typed donors. To predict cytomegalovirus infection status, the study combined high-throughput TCR immunosequencing, statistical association of individual TCRs with disease status, and machine learning. Rather than using new phenotypic data, the later analysis identified candidate immune exposures from TCR beta sequences and from how often those sequences occurred across donors. On average, about 200,000 unique TCR beta nucleotide sequences were sequenced per donor among about 400 genotyped donors of the cohort, with approximately 18% of those sequences being non-productive. The study used immunosequencing to profile the T cell repertoires of about 670 subjects and linked those repertoires to cytomegalovirus serostatus. Alongside the repertoire data, information on donor age, sex, ethnicity and CMV serostatus was compiled. HLA typing covered class I and class II loci at four-digit resolution.

Library construction relied on the immunoSEQ multiplex PCR assay. A mixture of 60 forward primers for TCR Vbeta segments and 13 reverse primers for TCR Jbeta segments was used in the multiplex PCR. The CDR3 region of rearranged TCR beta genes was amplified from genomic DNA by a multiplex PCR assay. The Illumina HiSeq System was used to sequence the amplified TCR beta libraries as 87-base-pair reads. In the source study's methods: A later analysis tallied approximately 87 million unique TCR beta chains across the approximately 670 repertoires, and around 9.9 million of those chains were shared by two or more donors. Raw reads were error-corrected and collapsed into unique sequences with a nearest-neighbor algorithm that merged closely related sequences to remove PCR and sequencing errors. CDR3 sequences were aligned to IMGT reference sequences to assign V, D and J gene segments. Each retained sequence needed at least a six-nucleotide match to both a V gene segment and a J gene segment. A rearrangement counted as productive if the CDR3 had no stop codons and remained in frame with V and J, and every other rearrangement counted as non-productive. CDR3 was defined by IMGT convention, running from the second conserved V-encoded cysteine to the conserved J-encoded phenylalanine. In an earlier analysis of 500 to 650 of the donors, sequences lacking an unambiguous match to a single V gene segment were excluded. In an earlier analysis of 587 of the donors, a V segment was called functional when productive rearrangements were above 56.7%, and segregating when the standard deviation between donors exceeded 5%. A statistical classification framework was developed to diagnose cytomegalovirus status using the catalog of TCR beta chain sequences. A later analysis assigned V and J genes by comparing TCR nucleotide sequences with IMGT/GENE-DB human TR gene sequences. Using the TCRdist pipeline, a later analysis assigned CDR3 sequences along with most-parsimonious VDJ recombination scenarios. In a later analysis, every TCR beta chain was defined by the combination of its CDR3 amino acid sequence and its V-gene family, and reads without a unique V-gene family were dropped. In a later analysis, nearly 600 highly shared, low-generation-probability nucleotide sequences were removed to address suspected cross-contamination and a sequencing artifact. In a later analysis, a clonal expansion index was calculated for each public chain from normalized within-repertoire ranks of inferred template counts. In a later analysis, generation probabilities were computed using a VDJ recombination model fitted to out-of-frame rearrangements, and the results were checked against IGoR. A later analysis scored TCR-TCR, TCR-HLA and TCR-CMV co-occurrence with hypergeometric tests, applying a repertoire-size bias correction to TCR pairs. False discovery rates were estimated in a later analysis by permuting HLA or CMV assignments 20 times. In a later analysis, co-occurring TCRs were grouped using DBSCAN, and TCRdist sequence similarity was added for clustering within HLA-allele-positive subsets. For co-occurrence clustering, repertoires with fewer than 30,000 or more than 120,000 public chains were excluded, along with five repertoires with anomalous nucleotide sharing. In its TCRdb copy, this immuneACCESS table keeps in-frame sequences only and misses some clones. Where compared with another copy, unresolved V genes explain less than half of these, and the others have no known cause. The V and J calls and clone size are taken from that table; D and trimming were inferred from the DNA. For this sample there are about 170,000 clones; approximately 76% appear just once. The leading ten clones occupy 5% to 5.5% of the sample.

What the authors observed across the whole study: Three of the identified cytomegalovirus-associated TCR beta chains were confirmed in vitro to be specific for cytomegalovirus antigens. A later analysis found that TCR association rates varied across HLA loci, with DRB1 alleles showing the most associated TCRs and HLA-C alleles the fewest. HLA typing was unavailable for some donors at each locus, so association tests used only the typed subset. Only TCR beta chains were sequenced in this cohort, and the absence of alpha or paired-chain data limited detectable features. Strong co-occurrence of HLA alleles, especially DR and DQ, made assigning TCR associations to individual alleles difficult. Linkage disequilibrium might explain the correlated functional status among segregating V segments, but an unknown experimental factor could not be excluded. According to a later analysis, most CMV-associated TCR beta chains appeared to be HLA-restricted, and the HLA associations seemed to be driven largely by CMV exposure. Presence/absence analyses assumed roughly uniform sequencing depth across donors, an assumption that may not hold. Most TCR sequences were observed very rarely across donors, whereas some public TCRs were present in many individuals. Compared with the 666-donor mean, donors in an Asian-associated ancestry cluster had fewer N-insertions in productive TCRs, according to a later genetic analysis. The earlier analysis of 450 to 700 of the donors excluded over 15 rarely observed V segments, including chromosome 9 orphons, because counts were too low. A later genetic analysis associated a missense DCLRE1C variant with V-gene and J-gene trimming of TCR beta chains, and an independent cohort replicated the association. Several of the top co-occurrence clusters appeared to be linked to parvovirus B19, influenza, CMV and Epstein-Barr virus, according to a later analysis. A later analysis associated 15,000 to 20,000 TCR beta sequences with specific HLA alleles at a false discovery rate of 0.05. A total of roughly 160 TCR beta chains were listed by the study as associated with cytomegalovirus. Cytomegalovirus status was reported to be diagnosed by the classifier with high specificity and sensitivity in both the original and validation cohorts. The authors suggested that the approach could potentially be generalized to other disease states and immunological phenotypes. A further reported finding was that TCR beta sequences accurately predicted the HLA-A and HLA-B alleles for most subjects in the first cohort. The 87-base-pair reads could not distinguish some IMGT-functional V segments, including TRBV6-2 and TRBV6-3, so those segments were excluded. Compared with equally common non-associated chains, HLA-associated TCR beta chains in a later analysis were more clonally expanded and had lower generation probabilities. Broadly in line with IMGT annotations, most TCR beta V segments showed up in productive rearrangements about 90% or about 30% of the time in an earlier analysis of approximately 600 of the donors. CMV serostatus was the only immune exposure information available for the cohort. A group of highly shared sequence variants was considered likely to be a technical artifact of the sequencing pipeline.

The cohort consisted of approximately 670 healthy bone marrow donors. At the time of sampling, all cohort members were nominally healthy, though unrecorded immune exposures were likely present. The donor tested CMV seropositive and was one of the 289 seropositive cohort members. A peripheral blood sample was provided by each donor, and peripheral blood mononuclear cells were used for TCR beta sequencing. The Qiagen DNeasy Blood Extraction Kit was used to extract genomic DNA from the blood cell samples. The CDR3 contains 14 residues, cysteine and phenylalanine counted. This entry keeps only the CDR3 DNA: 42 bases, framed from base 1. The germline V gene (reference sequence) gives CDR1 as MNHNY and CDR2 as SVGAGI. Trimming removed 6 bases from V and 4 bases from J; the gene matches leave 8 bases unexplained.

The rearranged chain carries TRBV6-6 and TRBJ1-1; TRBD1 matches 7 bases in the middle. This sequence was found in a woman aged 18-35 years in good health and CMV-seropositive. Sequencing input: PBMCs. The DNA is as follows: TGTGCCAGCAGCGGAGGGGGCGGAGGCACTGAAGCTTTCTTT. Its protein reads: CASSGGGGGTEAFF.